Below, 17 T cell receptor beta chains from the same sample are listed, as sequenced in a study of regulatory T cells in long-lasting Graves disease. Sample time point: persistent/refractory GD, antithyroid drugs over 5 years with positive TRAb. Making the TCR library involved RNA that had been extracted from PBMCs. Sequencing libraries for TCR beta were prepared with iRepertoire HTBI primers and Arm-PCR of CDR3 regions. TCRdb passed the multiplex PCR reads through MiXCR, listing each CDR3 protein once. In the table there are a few hundred thousand distinct CDR3 sequences, less than 25% of which are singletons. This material consisted of peripheral blood mononuclear cells (PBMCs), taken when the disease was refractory, from a patient treated with antithyroid drugs. Receptor source: a female donor with Graves disease.

This sequence joins TRBV7-9 and TRBJ2-1; no firm D call. This CDR3 has 13 amino acids. V was pared by 7 bases and J by 4 bases, with 11 bases between. CDR1 and CDR2 from the germline V gene are SEHNR and FQNEAQ (reference sequence). The CDR3 nucleotides read TGTGCCAGCACCATTCTAGTTTACAATGAGCAGTTCTTC. Translating gives CASTILVYNEQFF.

This clonotype was seen a few times. CDR3 coding DNA: TGCAGCGTTGTGCGTGGGGGCACCGGGGAGCTGTTTTTT. Encoded protein: CSVVRGGTGELFF. V is TRBV29-1 and J is TRBJ2-2; D may match TRBD1 or TRBD2 (5 bases each). This CDR3 has 13 amino acids. V lost 4 bases and J 4 bases, leaving 10 bases between the germline ends. Germline V gives CDR1 SQVTM, CDR2 ANQGSEA.

This clonotype was detected ten times or more. This chain links TRBV2 with TRBJ1-2; 7 nucleotides match TRBD1. J lost 5 bases, V lost 3 bases, and 18 bases had no gene match. The CDR3 is 18 residues long. Germline V gives CDR1 SNHLY, CDR2 FYNNEI. The CDR3 DNA sequence: TGTGCCAGCAGTGATTCTCGTGTCAGGGGGTTAATAGCGTATGGCTACACCTTC. Amino acid sequence: CASSDSRVRGLIAYGYTF.

This clonotype was detected ten times or more. The V call is TRBV7-8, the J call TRBJ1-1; D gene unclear. V was trimmed by 1 base and J by 0 bases, leaving 9 bases between them. CDR1 and CDR2 (germline): SGHVS, FQNEAQ. This CDR3 contains 15 residues. The CDR3 DNA sequence: TGTGCCAGCAGCTTAGTCGGGAACATGAACACTGAAGCTTTCTTT. Its translation is CASSLVGNMNTEAFF.

As for this clonotype: A read error may be the cause here, since a much bigger clone is one base away. The chain is built from TRBV2 and TRBJ2-7; D is possibly TRBD1 or TRBD2 (5 bases each). V lost 4 bases and J lost 7, with 23 bases in between. Germline V gives CDR1 SNHLY, CDR2 FYNNEI. The CDR3 spans 16 residues. The CDR3 region is CASSARRDRSGEEQYF. DNA for the CDR3: TGTGCCAGCAGTGCCCGTCGGGACCGCTCTGGGGAAGAGCAGTACTTC.

On this clonotype: This could be a read error, since a much larger clone is one nucleotide away. CDR3 sequence (DNA): TGTGCCAGCACCGTATCTGGGGGGTACACTGAAGCTTTCTTT. Protein: CASTVSGGYTEAFF. The V gene is TRBV6-1, the J gene TRBJ1-1, with D possibly being TRBD1 (5 bases). Trimming pared 7 bases from V and 3 bases from J, leaving 15 bases between. This CDR3 spans 14 amino acids. Germline V gives CDR1 MNHNS, CDR2 SASEGT.

The genes are TRBV2 and TRBJ2-5; TRBD2 is a possible D gene (5 bases). Germline V CDR1 and CDR2: SNHLY, FYNNEI. CDR3 length: 13 residues. The V end lost 4 bases, the J end lost 5 bases, and 11 bases lay between the germline ends. CDR3: CASSGRLFETQYF. DNA for the CDR3: TGTGCCAGCAGTGGGAGGCTCTTCGAGACCCAGTACTTC.

The genes are TRBV6-5 and TRBJ1-2; 10 positions match TRBD1. CDR1 and CDR2 (germline): MNHEY, SVGAGI. V was pared by 0 bases and J by 7 bases, with 11 bases of the junction left unmatched. The CDR3 is made up of 17 amino acids. In DNA, the CDR3 is TGTGCCAGCAGTTACTCGAGTCGGAGACAGGGGGCCTCTGGCTACACCTTC. This codes for CASSYSSRRQGASGYTF.

This clonotype was seen at least ten times. At one end, the junction sequence differs from germline, possibly due to a read error. The chain employs TRBV29-1 and TRBJ1-2; D call uncertain. The CDR3 length is 14 residues. Germline CDR1 and CDR2: SQVTM and ANQGSEA. Here the CDR3 DNA reads TGCAGCGTCGAAGGAGGAGTGCCTAACTATGGCTACACCTTC. It specifies CSVEGGVPNYGYTF. Full variable domain (rest looked up from reference TRBV29-1 and TRBJ1-2): SAVISQKPSRDICQRGTSLTIQCQVDSQVTMMFWYRQQPGQSLTLIATANQGSEATYESGFVIDKFPISRPNLTFSTLTVSNMSPEDSSIYLCSVEGGVPNYGYTFGSGTRLTVV.

This clonotype was observed at least ten times. The chain uses TRBV12-3 or TRBV12-4 and TRBJ2-4; D gene unclear. V was clipped by 5 bases and J by 4 bases, with 9 bases between them. The CDR3 runs to 13 residues. Here the CDR3 reads CASSPPQKNIQYF. CDR3 DNA: TGTGCCAGCAGTCCCCCACAAAAAAACATTCAGTACTTC.

The chain joins TRBV5-5 to TRBJ1-3; D call uncertain. The V and J ends lost 4 bases and 0 bases respectively, with 11 bases between them. The CDR3 is made up of 15 amino acids. Germline-derived CDR1 and CDR2 are SGHKS and YYEKEE (reference sequence). The CDR3 DNA reads as TGTGCCAGCAGCGGTACTATGAGCTCTGGAAACACCATATATTTT. Translated, it gives CASSGTMSSGNTIYF.

This clonotype was counted only a few times. The CDR3 nucleotides are TGTGCCAGCAGTGAAGCGCGAGGGGGCACCGGGGAGCTGTTTTTT. It specifies CASSEARGGTGELFF. The V gene is TRBV12-3 or TRBV12-4, the J gene TRBJ2-2; D possibly corresponds to TRBD1 (6 bases). This CDR3 comprises 15 residues. Trimming stripped 5 bases from V and 4 bases from J, with 14 bases between.

This clonotype has more than one count but fewer than ten. The rearrangement links TRBV28 to TRBJ2-3, with 14 nucleotides matching TRBD2. Unmatched junction bases numbered 9, after V lost 7 bases and J lost 0 bases. The CDR3 spans 18 residues. Germline loops: CDR1 MDHEN, CDR2 SYDVKM. In nucleotides, the CDR3 is TGTGCCAGCACGGGACTAGCGGGAGTCCCCTCTAGCACAGATACGCAGTATTTT. Translation: CASTGLAGVPSSTDTQYF.

The genes are TRBV10-3 and TRBJ2-2; 9 bases line up with TRBD1. Germline loops: CDR1 ENHRY, CDR2 SYGVKD. The CDR3 sequence is 15 residues long. V was clipped by 3 bases and J by 3 bases; unmatched bases: 2. DNA of the CDR3: TGTGCCATCAGTGACTGGGACAGGGACACCGGGGAGCTGTTTTTT. Protein: CAISDWDRDTGELFF.

This clonotype was detected ten times or more. The V call is TRBV30, the J call TRBJ1-1; 8 positions match TRBD1. V gave up 5 bases and J gave up 4 bases; unmatched junction bases: 3. CDR1 is GTSNPN and CDR2 is SVGIG in the germline V gene (reference sequence). The CDR3 spans 12 residues. Written as DNA, the CDR3 is TGTGCCTGGGCAGGGGGCGCCACTGAAGCTTTCTTT. Its translation is CAWAGGATEAFF.

J is TRBJ2-7 and V is TRBV5-1; D gene uncertain. The germline CDR1 and CDR2 sequences are SGHRS and YFSETQ. Between the trimmed V and J ends, which lost 0 bases and 5 bases, there was a span of 6 bases. This CDR3 region has 12 residues. The CDR3 sequence: CASSLDYNEQYF. CDR3 bases: TGCGCCAGCAGCTTGGACTATAACGAGCAGTACTTC.

This clonotype appeared many times. CDR3 protein: CATSEKRQGTVREKLFF. The DNA for the CDR3 is TGTGCCACCAGTGAAAAACGACAGGGGACGGTGAGAGAAAAACTGTTTTTT. The chain carries TRBV24-1 and TRBJ1-4, with 8 nucleotides matching TRBD1. The V segment lost 4 bases and the J segment 8 bases; nucleotides outside the gene matches: 14. Germline V lookup: CDR1 KGHDR, CDR2 SFDVKD. The CDR3 is made up of 17 amino acids.